In this sample, the clone carrying this TCR beta chain turned up a few times. Its antigen remains unidentified. This specimen belongs to a study of T-cell memory formation after mild COVID-19. Study context: Largely, the TCR clusters proved donor specific. Study results and limitations: Contracting clones, day 15 to 85, had balanced CD4/CD8, and later expanders favored CD4+. Whether day 37 second-wave clones are SARS-CoV-2-specific was not confirmed.

Sample barcodes and UMIs were carried by the TCR alpha and TCR beta cDNA libraries that 5'RACE generated with constant-segment primers. A single record per CDR3 protein comes from TCRdb applying MiXCR to the 5' RACE reads. The sample has roughly 410,000 distinct CDR3 sequences, approximately 24% seen once. Sequenced sample: PBMCs or a T cell subset sorted from them (not recorded which). This sequence was found in an adult woman who had mild COVID-19 (a few samples of this study predate the infection). Cell type and time point are not known.

The CDR3 region is CSVERKNTEAFF. The CDR3 nucleotides are TGCAGCGTCGAACGGAAAAACACTGAAGCTTTCTTT. This chain joins TRBV29-1 and TRBJ1-1; D gene uncertain. CDR3 length equals 12 residues. The V end was cut by 6 bases, the J end by 2 bases, with 10 bases between. Germline-derived CDR1 and CDR2 are SQVTM and ANQGSEA.